The rows below give T cell receptor beta chains drawn from one sample of a study of neoadjuvant anti-PD-1 for oral cavity cancer. Sequencing was performed with immunoSEQ multiplex PCR; in TCRdb, only in-frame clones are kept and a portion is missing. Of 55,000 to 75,000 clones detected, 70% to 90% appear once; the ten largest clones hold roughly 3%. The material was PBMCs, obtained after nivolumab (anti-PD-1) treatment. The receptors originated from a person aged 40 to 85 with oral cavity squamous cell carcinoma. Both conserved end residues are part of each CDR3. Each record gives: clone size, D gene, V gene, J gene, CDR3 DNA, CDR3 protein. D genes are given only for firm matches. Clone size appears in some rows only: once, few, many, or a class for an expanded clone.

clone_size: once
d_call: TRBD1
v_call: TRBV25-1
j_call: TRBJ1-1
cdr3_nt: TGTGCCAGCAGTGATCAAAGGACAGGGGGCACGTTTGAAGCTTTCTTT
cdr3_aa: CASSDQRTGGTFEAFF

clone_size: NA
d_call: NA
v_call: TRBV5-1
j_call: TRBJ2-5
cdr3_nt: TGCGCCAGCAGCGAACAAGGACTCCAAGAGACCCAGTACTTC
cdr3_aa: CASSEQGLQETQYF

clone_size: NA
d_call: NA
v_call: TRBV9
j_call: TRBJ1-2
cdr3_nt: TGTGCCAGCAGCGTAGGAGGACCATCCTATGGCTACACCTTC
cdr3_aa: CASSVGGPSYGYTF

clone_size: NA
d_call: NA
v_call: TRBV5-1
j_call: TRBJ2-5
cdr3_nt: TGCGCCAGCAGCTTGGCGGCAAGATCGACCCAGTACTTC
cdr3_aa: CASSLAARSTQYF

clone_size: NA
d_call: NA
v_call: TRBV19
j_call: TRBJ2-7
cdr3_nt: TGTGCCAGTAGTTCGGACACCCGAAGTCGCTACGAGCAGTACTTC
cdr3_aa: CASSSDTRSRYEQYF

clone_size: NA
d_call: NA
v_call: TRBV7-2
j_call: TRBJ1-6
cdr3_nt: TGTGCCAGCAGCTTAGATTCAGGGGCCAACTATAATTCACCCCTCCACTTT
cdr3_aa: CASSLDSGANYNSPLHF

clone_size: NA
d_call: NA
v_call: TRBV4-1
j_call: TRBJ2-1
cdr3_nt: TGCGCCAGCAGCCAAGAGAGGGGGGATTTTTACAATGAGCAGTTCTTC
cdr3_aa: CASSQERGDFYNEQFF

clone_size: NA
d_call: NA
v_call: TRBV14
j_call: TRBJ2-2
cdr3_nt: TGTGCCAGCAGCCAAGGCAGATACACCGGGGAGCTGTTTTTT
cdr3_aa: CASSQGRYTGELFF

clone_size: few
d_call: TRBD1
v_call: TRBV5-1
j_call: TRBJ1-5
cdr3_nt: TGCGCCAGCAGCCAACGGGACAGGGGCCAGCCCCAGCATTTT
cdr3_aa: CASSQRDRGQPQHF

clone_size: NA
d_call: NA
v_call: TRBV30
j_call: TRBJ1-1
cdr3_nt: TGTGCCTGGACCGGGGTAATCAACACTGAAGCTTTCTTT
cdr3_aa: CAWTGVINTEAFF

clone_size: NA
d_call: TRBD1
v_call: TRBV2
j_call: TRBJ1-6
cdr3_nt: TGTGCCAGCAGCCATCCGGGACAGAACTCCTATAATTCACCCCTCCACTTT
cdr3_aa: CASSHPGQNSYNSPLHF

clone_size: NA
d_call: NA
v_call: TRBV11-2
j_call: TRBJ2-6
cdr3_nt: TGTGCCAGCAGCTCAGTTGACCACTCTGGGGCCAACGTCCTGACTTTC
cdr3_aa: CASSSVDHSGANVLTF

clone_size: NA
d_call: TRBD1
v_call: TRBV5-1
j_call: TRBJ2-6
cdr3_nt: TGCGCCAGCAGCTTGTCAGGGTCAGGGGGCTCATACATACTGTCTGGGGCCAACGTCCTGACTTTC
cdr3_aa: CASSLSGSGGSYILSGANVLTF

clone_size: NA
d_call: NA
v_call: TRBV13
j_call: TRBJ1-2
cdr3_nt: TGTGCCAGCAGCCGTCGGGGGGACCTACGCTATGGCTACACCTTC
cdr3_aa: CASSRRGDLRYGYTF

clone_size: NA
d_call: TRBD1
v_call: TRBV7-8
j_call: TRBJ2-7
cdr3_nt: TGTGCCAGCAGCGCCGACAGGGTCGGCTACGAGCAGTACTTC
cdr3_aa: CASSADRVGYEQYF

clone_size: NA
d_call: NA
v_call: TRBV5-1
j_call: TRBJ2-7
cdr3_nt: TGCGCCAGCAGCCCCGGGACGGTTTCCTACGAGCAGTACTTC
cdr3_aa: CASSPGTVSYEQYF

clone_size: NA
d_call: TRBD2
v_call: TRBV29-1
j_call: TRBJ2-1
cdr3_nt: TGCAGCGTTGAAGATCCCGGGATTTGGGCTAGCGGGAGCGATGAGCAGTTCTTC
cdr3_aa: CSVEDPGIWASGSDEQFF

clone_size: once
d_call: NA
v_call: TRBV30
j_call: TRBJ1-1
cdr3_nt: TGTGCCTGGAGTGTCGGGCCGAACACTGAAGCTTTCTTT
cdr3_aa: CAWSVGPNTEAFF

clone_size: NA
d_call: TRBD2
v_call: TRBV27
j_call: TRBJ2-1
cdr3_nt: TGTGCCAGCAGTCCAAGACTAGCGGGAAATAATGAGCAGTTCTTC
cdr3_aa: CASSPRLAGNNEQFF

clone_size: NA
d_call: NA
v_call: TRBV5-1
j_call: TRBJ1-1
cdr3_nt: TGCGCCAGCAGCCCCGGCCGGGTTAGGACTGAAGCTTTCTTT
cdr3_aa: CASSPGRVRTEAFF

clone_size: NA
d_call: NA
v_call: TRBV7-8
j_call: TRBJ2-7
cdr3_nt: TGTGCCAGCAGCTTAGCTGCCTTATGGCGCTACGAGCAGTACTTC
cdr3_aa: CASSLAALWRYEQYF

clone_size: NA
d_call: TRBD1
v_call: TRBV10-3
j_call: TRBJ1-2
cdr3_nt: TGTGCCATCAGTGGGGGACAGGGGCGACCTGATCACTATGGCTACACCTTC
cdr3_aa: CAISGGQGRPDHYGYTF

clone_size: NA
d_call: NA
v_call: TRBV15
j_call: TRBJ1-2
cdr3_nt: TGTGCCACCAGCAGAGGCTATGGCTACACCTTC
cdr3_aa: CATSRGYGYTF

clone_size: NA
d_call: NA
v_call: TRBV28
j_call: TRBJ1-4
cdr3_nt: TGTGCCAGCAGTTTACGGATGGCTGGGGTCGAAAAACTGTTTTTT
cdr3_aa: CASSLRMAGVEKLFF

clone_size: NA
d_call: NA
v_call: TRBV10-3
j_call: TRBJ1-5
cdr3_nt: TGTGCCATCAGTGACCGTAATCAGCCCCAGCATTTT
cdr3_aa: CAISDRNQPQHF

clone_size: NA
d_call: NA
v_call: TRBV29-1
j_call: TRBJ1-1
cdr3_nt: TGCAGCGTTGAAGATCGGAGGAACAGGGTGAACACTGAAGCTTTCTTT
cdr3_aa: CSVEDRRNRVNTEAFF

clone_size: NA
d_call: NA
v_call: TRBV11-2
j_call: TRBJ2-3
cdr3_nt: TGTGCCAGCAGCTCCCCCGGGTGGGTGGCGGTTACAGATACGCAGTATTTT
cdr3_aa: CASSSPGWVAVTDTQYF

clone_size: NA
d_call: NA
v_call: TRBV7-6
j_call: TRBJ2-1
cdr3_nt: TGTGCCAGCAGCTCCATGCGGGGTAGCTCCTACAATGAGCAGTTCTTC
cdr3_aa: CASSSMRGSSYNEQFF

clone_size: NA
d_call: TRBD2
v_call: TRBV4-1
j_call: TRBJ2-3
cdr3_nt: TGCGCCAGCAGCCAAATCCCGGGCGGGAGGGGTACAGATACGCAGTATTTT
cdr3_aa: CASSQIPGGRGTDTQYF

clone_size: NA
d_call: NA
v_call: TRBV4-1
j_call: TRBJ1-2
cdr3_nt: TGCGCCAGCAGCCAGCCTAGGGGCAGGGCGGAAGGCTACACCTTC
cdr3_aa: CASSQPRGRAEGYTF

clone_size: NA
d_call: TRBD2
v_call: TRBV19
j_call: TRBJ2-2
cdr3_nt: TGTGCCAGTAGCACTAGCGCGGCGAACACCGGGGAGCTGTTTTTT
cdr3_aa: CASSTSAANTGELFF

clone_size: few
d_call: NA
v_call: TRBV29-1
j_call: TRBJ1-2
cdr3_nt: TGCAGGTGGCACAGCGGAGACTTCTATGGCTACACCTTC
cdr3_aa: CRWHSGDFYGYTF

clone_size: NA
d_call: TRBD1
v_call: TRBV4-2
j_call: TRBJ2-7
cdr3_nt: TGTGCCAGCAGCGAGAGGGGGCAGGCCTCCTACGAGCAGTACTTC
cdr3_aa: CASSERGQASYEQYF

clone_size: NA
d_call: TRBD1
v_call: TRBV5-6
j_call: TRBJ1-1
cdr3_nt: TGTGCCAGCAGCGTCGGGACAGCGACTGAAGCTTTCTTT
cdr3_aa: CASSVGTATEAFF

clone_size: NA
d_call: NA
v_call: TRBV7-8
j_call: TRBJ1-5
cdr3_nt: TGTGCCAGCAGCTTATCGTATAGCAATCAGCCCCAGCATTTT
cdr3_aa: CASSLSYSNQPQHF

clone_size: few
d_call: NA
v_call: TRBV7-9
j_call: TRBJ2-2
cdr3_nt: TGTGCCAGCCTCAGTCTGAACACCGGGGAGCTGTTTTTT
cdr3_aa: CASLSLNTGELFF